This entry lists 31 T cell receptor beta chains sequenced from one sample in a study of TIL therapy for anti-PD-1-resistant metastatic lung cancer. The time point denotes: pre-treatment sample, taken before nivolumab and TIL therapy. This was the immunoSEQ v3 assay. TCRdb's copy holds only in-frame clones and misses some; the assay was immunoSEQ multiplex PCR. The repertoire has about 50,000 clones, roughly 85% of them found once; the top ten carry about 5%. Here the sequenced sample was blood, taken at baseline. Receptors originate from a woman between 25 and 80 years old with non-small cell lung cancer.

The chain carries TRBV19 and TRBJ2-7; 14 bases line up with TRBD2. CDR1 is LNHDA and CDR2 is SQIVND in the germline V gene (reference sequence). This CDR3 has 20 amino acids. V lost 7 bases to trimming and J lost 6 bases; unmatched junction nucleotides: 23. CDR3 sequence reads: CASTSQHILGLAGVSGEQYF. The CDR3 region has the DNA TGTGCCAGTACCTCACAACACATTCTGGGACTAGCGGGAGTCTCAGGCGAGCAGTACTTC.

The CDR3 loop is CASSVPGDYGYTF. In DNA, the CDR3 is TGTGCCAGCAGCGTACCTGGGGACTATGGCTACACCTTC. The V call is TRBV5-5, the J call TRBJ1-2; D not certain. Trimming took 4 bases from V and 3 from J, leaving 10 bases between them. The length of the CDR3 is 13 residues. From germline, CDR1 is SGHKS and CDR2 YYEKEE (reference sequence).

This clone was seen more than once but under ten times. In nucleotides, the CDR3 is TGTGCCAGCTCACCAACCGGGGCCTACGAGCAGTACTTC. This codes for CASSPTGAYEQYF. V usage is TRBV18 and J usage is TRBJ2-7; D is perhaps TRBD2 (5 bases). There are 13 residues in the CDR3. Germline assignment: CDR1 KGHSH and CDR2 LQKENI. Trimming took 2 bases from V and 2 from J, leaving 7 bases between them. Together with reference TRBV18 and TRBJ2-7, the CDR3 gives the full variable domain: NAGVMQNPRHLVRRRGQEARLRCSPMKGHSHVYWYRQLPEEGLKFMVYLQKENIIDESGMPKERFSAEFPKEGPSILRIQQVVRGDSAAYFCASSPTGAYEQYFGPGTRLTVT.

V gene TRBV12-5 combines with J gene TRBJ2-1; 13 nucleotides align to TRBD2. CDR3 size: 15 residues. The V segment lost 5 bases and the J segment 5 bases; nucleotides outside the gene matches: 3. Per germline, CDR1 LGHNT and CDR2 FRNRAP. The CDR3 DNA sequence: TGTGCTAGTGGTCTGGGGACTAGCGGGAACAATGAGCAGTTCTTC. Its translation is CASGLGTSGNNEQFF.

This clone was observed a single time. This chain uses TRBV11-2 with TRBJ2-7; unclear D gene. V was pared by 5 bases and J by 3 bases, with 14 bases between. This CDR3 is built from 14 residues. Germline CDR1 reads SGHAT; CDR2 reads FQNNGV. CDR3 protein: CASSPPAGYYEQYF. For the CDR3, the DNA is TGTGCCAGCAGCCCCCCCGCCGGCTACTACGAGCAGTACTTC.

The V gene is TRBV7-3, the J gene TRBJ2-1; D is possibly TRBD2 (6 bases). The germline V gene has CDR1 SGHTA and CDR2 FQGTGA. CDR3 size: 16 residues. V was clipped by 2 bases and J by 0 bases, with 11 bases between them. The CDR3 DNA sequence: TGTGCCAGCAGCTTATCTAGCGCGAGCTCCTACAATGAGCAGTTCTTC. Residues: CASSLSSASSYNEQFF.

Only one count was recorded for this clone. The V gene is TRBV5-1, the J gene TRBJ2-1; a possible D gene is TRBD1 (5 bases). V dropped 4 bases and J dropped 12 bases, with 11 bases sitting between them. Germline lookup yields CDR1 SGHRS and CDR2 YFSETQ. The CDR3 extends over 11 amino acids. CDR3 protein: CASSQDRMQFF. The CDR3 nucleotides are TGCGCCAGCAGCCAAGACAGAATGCAGTTCTTC.

This chain links TRBV10-3 with TRBJ1-3, with 7 bases aligning to TRBD1. This CDR3 region has 14 residues. The V segment lost 7 bases and the J segment 0 bases; nucleotides outside the gene matches: 3. The germline V gene has CDR1 ENHRY and CDR2 SYGVKD. In DNA, the CDR3 is TGTGCCATCACCCAGGGGGGCTCTGGAAACACCATATATTTT. Its translation: CAITQGGSGNTIYF.

This chain uses TRBV4-1 with TRBJ1-2; 7 nucleotides line up with TRBD1. Looked up from germline, CDR1 is MGHRA and CDR2 is YSYEKL. V was clipped by 2 bases and J by 3 bases; unmatched bases: 6. The CDR3 contains 15 residues. CDR3 sequence: CASSQPGQSDYGYTF. In DNA, the CDR3 is TGCGCCAGCAGCCAACCGGGACAGAGTGACTATGGCTACACCTTC.

The rearrangement uses TRBV5-4 and TRBJ1-1, with 8 bases that match TRBD1. This CDR3 region has 15 residues. Germline V CDR1 and CDR2: SGHNT, YYREEE (reference sequence). Unmatched junction bases numbered 6, after V lost 2 bases and J lost 3 bases. This chain's CDR3 is CASSLGQGGYTEAFF. The CDR3 bases are TGTGCCAGCAGCTTAGGACAGGGTGGGTACACTGAAGCTTTCTTT. Filled out from reference TRBV5-4 and TRBJ1-1, the complete variable domain reads ETGVTQSPTHLIKTRGQQVTLRCSSQSGHNTVSWYQQALGQGPQFIFQYYREEENGRGNFPPRFSGLQFPNYSSELNVNALELDDSALYLCASSLGQGGYTEAFFGQGTRLTVV.

V is TRBV7-8 and J is TRBJ2-1, with D perhaps TRBD1 (5 bases). V was cut by 1 base and J by 7 bases, with 14 bases left in between. This CDR3 is 15 amino acids long. The germline CDR1 and CDR2 sequences are SGHVS and FQNEAQ. The CDR3 sequence: CASSLVSWGANEQFF. In DNA, the CDR3 is TGTGCCAGCAGCTTAGTTAGTTGGGGCGCGAATGAGCAGTTCTTC.

The V and J genes are TRBV19 and TRBJ2-5, with TRBD2 identical over 11 bases. With 8 bases clipped from V and 0 bases from J, the junction kept 8 bases outside the gene matches. The germline gives CDR1 LNHDA, CDR2 SQIVND (reference sequence). The CDR3 is 16 residues long. The CDR3 nucleotides are TGTGCCAGTGGGCCGGGACTAGCGGCCTACCAAGAGACCCAGTACTTC. Its protein is CASGPGLAAYQETQYF.

The V gene is TRBV5-1, the J gene TRBJ2-3; D unresolved. CDR1 and CDR2 from the germline V gene are SGHRS and YFSETQ. The V end lost 2 bases, the J end lost 3 bases, and 7 bases lay between the germline ends. The CDR3 is 13 residues long. CDR3 protein: CASSFLATDTQYF. CDR3 DNA sequence: TGCGCCAGCAGCTTTTTAGCTACAGATACGCAGTATTTT.

This clone has only a few counts. The chain links TRBV5-5 to TRBJ2-7; D ambiguous. Germline CDR1 and CDR2: SGHKS and YYEKEE (reference sequence). The CDR3 has 12 amino acids. V lost 3 bases and J lost 3, with 7 bases in between. CDR3 DNA sequence: TGTGCCAGCAGCTCCAGATTCTACGAGCAGTACTTC. It encodes CASSSRFYEQYF.

The V gene is TRBV10-3, the J gene TRBJ2-7; D remains ambiguous. The CDR3 extends over 14 amino acids. The V and J ends lost 3 bases and 6 bases respectively, with 15 bases between them. Germline V CDR1 and CDR2: ENHRY, SYGVKD. The CDR3 protein is CAISDRGPSGEQYF. The DNA for the CDR3 is TGTGCCATCAGTGATCGCGGTCCTTCGGGCGAGCAGTACTTC.

The gene calls are TRBV4-3 and TRBJ2-1; 10 bases match TRBD2. V dropped 3 bases and J dropped 7; count of bases not matched to a gene: 9. The CDR3 spans 16 residues. Germline V gives CDR1 LGHNA, CDR2 YSLEER. In DNA form, the CDR3 reads TGCGCCAGCAGCCAGGGCCCTAGCGGGGGCCGGAATGAGCAGTTCTTC. Translated, it gives CASSQGPSGGRNEQFF.

This rearrangement joins TRBV30 to TRBJ2-3; D gene ambiguous. Deletions cut 1 base from V and 4 bases from J, with 3 bases between. Germline lookup yields CDR1 GTSNPN and CDR2 SVGIG (reference sequence). CDR3 length equals 11 residues. This chain's CDR3 is CAWSGADTQYF. DNA for the CDR3: TGTGCCTGGAGTGGAGCAGATACGCAGTATTTT.

The V gene is TRBV13, the J gene TRBJ1-2; the match to TRBD1 covers 7 bases. This CDR3 is 15 amino acids long. CDR1 and CDR2 (germline): PRHDT, FYEKMQ (reference sequence). V lost 4 bases, J lost 6 bases, and 11 bases stayed unmatched. CDR3 loop: CASSSGTARGDGYTF. CDR3 nucleotides: TGTGCCAGCAGCTCTGGGACAGCCAGAGGCGATGGCTACACCTTC.

CDR3 coding DNA: TGTGCCATCAGTGACACCCTCCTGAACCTGAAACGGCCAGATACGCAGTATTTT. This encodes CAISDTLLNLKRPDTQYF. V gene TRBV10-3 combines with J gene TRBJ2-3; no definite D call. Looked up from germline, CDR1 is ENHRY and CDR2 is SYGVKD. Between the trimmed V and J ends, which lost 3 bases and 4 bases, there was a span of 23 bases. The CDR3 is 18 residues long.

The sample holds a few counts of this clone. The chain couples TRBV14 to TRBJ1-6; D gene ambiguous. The CDR3 is 13 amino acids. Germline values: CDR1 SGHDN, CDR2 FVKESK. The V and J ends lost 3 bases and 10 bases respectively, with 10 bases between them. The CDR3 region has the DNA TGTGCCAGCAGCCAGGACTTCGCCTCACCCCTCCACTTT. Protein sequence: CASSQDFASPLHF.

The chain has TRBV27 and TRBJ2-3, with 9 bases fitting TRBD1. In germline, CDR1 is MNHEY, CDR2 SMNVEV (reference sequence). This CDR3 has 12 amino acids. The V and J ends lost 4 bases and 14 bases, in that order; junction bases with no gene match: 7. The CDR3 loop reads CASSSTGGAGYF. CDR3 in DNA: TGTGCCAGCAGTTCCACAGGGGGCGCCGGGTATTTT.

This chain joins TRBV25-1 and TRBJ1-2; 10 bases are a match to TRBD1. The CDR3 has 13 residues. The trim removed 7 bases at V and 7 bases at J, leaving 6 bases unmatched. From germline, CDR1 is MGHDK and CDR2 SYGVNS. CDR3 region: CASKRTGGAGYTF. CDR3 coding DNA: TGTGCCAGCAAGCGGACAGGGGGTGCTGGCTACACCTTC.

In this sample, this clone turned up a few times. The V call is TRBV7-2, the J call TRBJ2-7; D gene uncertain. Germline assignment: CDR1 SGHTA and CDR2 FQGNSA. The V and J ends lost 1 base and 0 bases respectively, with 7 bases between them. This CDR3 has 14 amino acids. The CDR3 region has the DNA TGTGCCAGCAGCTTAGAAGGCTACTCCTACGAGCAGTACTTC. Translating it yields CASSLEGYSYEQYF.

The chain is built from TRBV5-1 and TRBJ1-1, with D maybe TRBD1 (6 bases). Per germline, CDR1 SGHRS and CDR2 YFSETQ. Trimming stripped 1 base from V and 1 base from J, with 14 bases between. The CDR3 sequence is 16 residues long. This CDR3 is CASSLQGTTRNTEAFF. DNA of the CDR3: TGCGCCAGCAGCTTGCAAGGGACAACAAGGAACACTGAAGCTTTCTTT.

V gene TRBV7-8 combines with J gene TRBJ2-1; D may be TRBD2 (5 bases). The V gene's germline CDR1 is SGHVS and CDR2 FQNEAQ. The CDR3 consists of 15 residues. The V and J ends lost 2 bases and 9 bases respectively, with 17 bases between them. CDR3: CASSLRRVFRGEQFF. CDR3 DNA: TGTGCCAGCAGCTTAAGAAGGGTTTTTCGGGGTGAGCAGTTCTTC.

The chain links TRBV4-1 to TRBJ1-4; D is unresolved. Trimming pared 8 bases from V and 5 bases from J, leaving 6 bases between. The germline V gene encodes CDR1 MGHRA and CDR2 YSYEKL. This CDR3 contains 11 residues. CDR3 residues: CASEGNEKLFF. The CDR3 coding sequence is TGCGCCAGCGAGGGAAATGAAAAACTGTTTTTT.

V gene TRBV12-5 combines with J gene TRBJ1-5; no clear D gene. The CDR3 has 12 amino acids. CDR1 is LGHNT, CDR2 FRNRAP, per germline. Trimming pared 8 bases from V and 7 bases from J, leaving 12 bases between. The CDR3 loop reads CASRYPYQPQHF. In nucleotides, the CDR3 is TGTGCTAGTCGTTACCCGTACCAGCCCCAGCATTTT.

The V call is TRBV19, the J call TRBJ1-1, with D perhaps TRBD1 (6 bases). Germline assignment: CDR1 LNHDA and CDR2 SQIVND (reference sequence). V was trimmed by 3 bases and J by 1 base, leaving 12 bases between them. The CDR3 sequence is 15 residues long. The CDR3 loop reads CASSIRQGTNTEAFF. DNA for the CDR3: TGTGCCAGTAGTATTCGCCAGGGGACGAACACTGAAGCTTTCTTT.

The chain links TRBV27 to TRBJ2-3; D not resolved. Germline loops: CDR1 MNHEY, CDR2 SMNVEV (reference sequence). V dropped 0 bases and J dropped 1 base, with 8 bases sitting between them. This CDR3 has 15 residues. In DNA, the CDR3 is TGTGCCAGCAGTTTATCGAATTGGGGCACAGATACGCAGTATTTT. Translation gives CASSLSNWGTDTQYF.

V usage is TRBV6-5 and J usage is TRBJ2-3; 7 bases fit TRBD2. The ends lost 0 bases at V and 0 bases at J; junction bases unmatched: 0. The CDR3 totals 15 residues. Germline loops: CDR1 MNHEY, CDR2 SVGAGI. CDR3 loop: CASSYSRGSTDTQYF. The CDR3 bases are TGTGCCAGCAGTTACTCGCGGGGGAGCACAGATACGCAGTATTTT.

This chain links TRBV19 with TRBJ1-5; D call uncertain. Germline values: CDR1 LNHDA, CDR2 SQIVND (reference sequence). With 4 bases removed from V and 4 bases from J, the gap between germline ends came to 11 bases. The CDR3 is 14 residues long. The CDR3 region has the DNA TGTGCCAGTAGTAGGGAACAGCTAAATCAGCCCCAGCATTTT. This sequence encodes CASSREQLNQPQHF. The whole variable domain, filled in from reference TRBV19 and TRBJ1-5, reads DGGITQSPKYLFRKEGQNVTLSCEQNLNHDAMYWYRQDPGQGLRLIYYSQIVNDFQKGDIAEGYSVSREKKESFPLTVTSAQKNPTAFYLCASSREQLNQPQHFGDGTRLSIL.